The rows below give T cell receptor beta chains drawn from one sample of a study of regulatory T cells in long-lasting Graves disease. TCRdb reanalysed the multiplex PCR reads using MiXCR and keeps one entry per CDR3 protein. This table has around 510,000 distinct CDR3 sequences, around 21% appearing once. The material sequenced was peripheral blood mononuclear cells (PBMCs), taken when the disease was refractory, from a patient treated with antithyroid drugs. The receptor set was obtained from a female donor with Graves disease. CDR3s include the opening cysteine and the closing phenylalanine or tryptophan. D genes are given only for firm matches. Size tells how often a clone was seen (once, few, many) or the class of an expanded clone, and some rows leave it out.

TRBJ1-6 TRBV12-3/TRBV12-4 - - CASSLAGSLNSPLHF TGTGCCAGCAGTTTAGCCGGATCACTAAATTCACCCCTCCACTTT
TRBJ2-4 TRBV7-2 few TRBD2 CASSSPLPSGTSGRGAKNIQYF TGTGCCAGCAGCTCTCCATTACCCTCCGGGACTAGCGGGAGGGGTGCCAAAAACATTCAGTACTTC
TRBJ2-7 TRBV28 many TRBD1 CASTLTGATDEQYF TGTGCCAGCACCCTGACAGGGGCTACCGACGAGCAGTACTTC
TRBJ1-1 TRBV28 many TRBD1 CASHLTGGLNTEAFF TGTGCCAGCCATTTGACAGGGGGCCTGAACACTGAAGCTTTCTTT
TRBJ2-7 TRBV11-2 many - CASSSEGTLSYEQYF TGTGCCAGCAGTTCAGAGGGGACTCTCTCCTACGAGCAGTACTTC
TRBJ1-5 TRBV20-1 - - CSARDGGAGYSNQPQHF TGCAGTGCTAGAGATGGGGGGGCAGGGTATAGCAATCAGCCCCAGCATTTT
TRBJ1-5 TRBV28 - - CASSSPVGSGNQPQHF TGTGCCAGCAGTTCCCCGGTCGGCAGTGGAAATCAGCCCCAGCATTTT
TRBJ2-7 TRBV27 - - CASSPTWGSYEQYF TGTGCCAGCAGCCCCACATGGGGCTCCTACGAGCAGTACTTC
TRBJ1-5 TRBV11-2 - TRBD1 CASSLVAGVTGNQPQHF TGTGCCAGCAGCTTAGTCGCGGGCGTGACAGGGAATCAACCCCAGCATTTT
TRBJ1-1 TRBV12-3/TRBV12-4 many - CASSLMGIGEAFF TGTGCCAGCAGTTTGATGGGGATTGGTGAAGCTTTCTTT
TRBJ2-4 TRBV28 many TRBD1 CASSLGQGRNIQYF TGTGCCAGCAGTTTAGGACAGGGACGCAACATTCAGTACTTC
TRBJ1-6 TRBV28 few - CASSSPRRSGRYNSPLHF TGTGCCAGCAGTTCCCCGCGGCGTTCAGGCCGATATAATTCACCCCTCCACTTT
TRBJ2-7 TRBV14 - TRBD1 CASSRDRFIDEQYF TGTGCCAGCAGCCGGGACAGGTTTATCGACGAGCAGTACTTC
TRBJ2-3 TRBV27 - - CASSLGPPSTDTQYF TGTGCCAGCAGTTTAGGCCCACCCAGCACAGATACGCAGTATTTT
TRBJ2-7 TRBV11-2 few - CASSFPLDLYEQYF TGTGCCAGCAGCTTTCCCCTAGACCTGTACGAGCAGTACTTC
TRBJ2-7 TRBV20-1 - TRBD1 CSARGRGGQGALEQYF TGCAGTGCTAGAGGTCGTGGGGGACAGGGGGCTCTTGAGCAGTACTTC
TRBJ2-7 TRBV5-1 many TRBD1 CASSSTTGGNEQYF TGCGCCAGCAGCTCAACCACAGGGGGTAACGAGCAGTACTTC
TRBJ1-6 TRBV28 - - CASRVMNSPLHF TGTGCCAGCAGGGTAATGAATTCACCCCTCCACTTT
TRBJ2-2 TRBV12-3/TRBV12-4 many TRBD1 CASSQRQGSNTGELFF TGTGCCAGCAGCCAAAGACAGGGCTCGAACACCGGGGAGCTGTTTTTT
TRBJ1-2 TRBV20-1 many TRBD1 CSTLGDRGRKGYGYTF TGCAGCACCCTCGGGGACAGGGGGCGGAAAGGCTATGGCTACACCTTC
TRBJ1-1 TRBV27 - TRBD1 CASSLLFGTGFMNTEAFF TGTGCCAGCAGTTTACTCTTCGGGACAGGGTTTATGAACACTGAAGCTTTCTTT
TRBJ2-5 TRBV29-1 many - CSVLGMVQETQYF TGCAGCGTTCTGGGGATGGTCCAAGAGACCCAGTACTTC
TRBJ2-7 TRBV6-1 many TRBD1 CASTPGQGNIKRYEQYF TGTGCCAGCACCCCAGGACAGGGGAACATAAAGAGATACGAGCAGTACTTC
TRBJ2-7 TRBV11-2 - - CASSPWAYDLSYEQYF TGTGCCAGCAGCCCCTGGGCCTACGACCTCTCCTACGAGCAGTACTTC
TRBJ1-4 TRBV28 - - CASSLGETTNEKLFF TGTGCCAGCAGTCTGGGGGAAACAACTAATGAAAAACTGTTTTTT
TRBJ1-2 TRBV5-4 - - CASSFEQDYGYTF TGTGCCAGCAGCTTCGAACAGGACTATGGCTACACCTTC
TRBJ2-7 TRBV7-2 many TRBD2 CASSLVSGGSSYEQYF TGTGCCAGCAGCTTAGTGAGCGGGGGCAGCTCCTACGAGCAGTACTTC
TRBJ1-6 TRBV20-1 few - CSARVLGAPSGDSPLHF TGCAGTGCAAGGGTGTTGGGAGCTCCTTCGGGAGATTCACCCCTCCACTTT
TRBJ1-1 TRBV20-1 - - CSGKTEMNTEAFF TGCAGTGGCAAGACGGAGATGAACACTGAAGCTTTCTTT
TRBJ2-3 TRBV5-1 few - CASSFDRASTDTQYF TGCGCCAGCAGCTTTGATCGGGCCTCCACAGATACGCAGTATTTT
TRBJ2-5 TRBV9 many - CASSGDVSGKETQYF TGTGCCAGCAGCGGGGATGTGTCGGGTAAAGAGACCCAGTACTTC
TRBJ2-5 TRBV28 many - CASSLIMETQYF TGTGCCAGCAGTTTGATTATGGAGACCCAGTACTTC
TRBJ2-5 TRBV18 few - CASSPRAVRGTQYF TGTGCCAGCTCACCCAGAGCGGTAAGGGGGACCCAGTACTTC
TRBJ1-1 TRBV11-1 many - CASSSYRGPYEAFF TGTGCCAGCAGCAGTTATCGGGGCCCTTACGAAGCTTTCTTT
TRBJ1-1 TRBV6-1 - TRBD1 CASSDRQGTTMNTEAFF TGTGCCAGCAGTGACCGACAGGGAACGACTATGAACACTGAAGCTTTCTTT
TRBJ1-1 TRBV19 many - CASTLIPGAEAFF TGTGCCAGTACCCTGATACCAGGGGCTGAAGCTTTCTTT
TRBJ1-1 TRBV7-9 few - CASSLRGVGKDTEAFF TGTGCCAGCAGCCTCCGGGGGGTTGGGAAGGACACTGAAGCTTTCTTT
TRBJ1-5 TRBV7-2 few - CASSLEQGYDQPQHF TGTGCCAGCAGCTTAGAGCAGGGGTACGATCAGCCCCAGCATTTT
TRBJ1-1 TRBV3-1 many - CASRSTPGQQNTEAFF TGTGCCAGCAGATCCACACCGGGACAACAGAACACTGAAGCTTTCTTT
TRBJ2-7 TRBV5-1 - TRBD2 CASSLVVGGPGEQYF TGCGCCAGCAGCTTGGTAGTGGGAGGGCCTGGGGAGCAGTACTTC
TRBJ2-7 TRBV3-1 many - CASSQVSEQYF TGTGCCAGCAGCCAAGTTTCCGAGCAGTACTTC
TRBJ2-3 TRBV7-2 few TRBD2 CASSRTGLATPDTQYF TGTGCCAGCAGCCGTACTGGACTAGCGACACCAGATACGCAGTATTTT
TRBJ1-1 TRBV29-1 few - CSVGFAGGNTEAFF TGCAGCGTTGGGTTCGCTGGAGGGAACACTGAAGCTTTCTTT
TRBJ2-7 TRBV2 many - CASSELGLREQYF TGTGCCAGCAGTGAATTAGGGTTACGAGAGCAGTACTTC
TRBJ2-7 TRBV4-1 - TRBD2 CASSPRASGSYEQYF TGCGCCAGCAGCCCTAGGGCTAGCGGCTCCTACGAGCAGTACTTC
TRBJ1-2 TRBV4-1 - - CASSQDPRDAYGYTF TGCGCCAGCAGCCAAGATCCCCGGGACGCCTATGGCTACACCTTC
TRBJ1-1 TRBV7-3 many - CASSPLGGLGTEAFF TGTGCCAGCAGCCCTCTGGGGGGGCTGGGCACTGAAGCTTTCTTT